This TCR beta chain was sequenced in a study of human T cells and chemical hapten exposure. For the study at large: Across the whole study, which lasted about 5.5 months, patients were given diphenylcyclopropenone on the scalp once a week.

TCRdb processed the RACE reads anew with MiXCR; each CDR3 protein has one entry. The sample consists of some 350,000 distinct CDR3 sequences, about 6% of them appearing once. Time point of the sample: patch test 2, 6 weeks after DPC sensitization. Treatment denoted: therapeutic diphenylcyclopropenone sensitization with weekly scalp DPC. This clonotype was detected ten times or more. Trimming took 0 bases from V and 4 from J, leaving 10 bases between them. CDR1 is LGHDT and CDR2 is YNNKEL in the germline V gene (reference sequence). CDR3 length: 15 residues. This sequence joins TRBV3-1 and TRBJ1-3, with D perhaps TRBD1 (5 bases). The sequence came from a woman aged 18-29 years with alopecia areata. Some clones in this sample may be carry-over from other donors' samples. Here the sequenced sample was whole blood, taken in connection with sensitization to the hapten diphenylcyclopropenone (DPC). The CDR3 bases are TGTGCCAGCAGCCAAGATACGACAGTCGGAAACACCATATATTTT. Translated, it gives CASSQDTTVGNTIYF.